Described below is a single T cell receptor beta chain sequence and its context. This sample is drawn from a study of blood T cell repertoires in COVID-19. On the study more broadly: From the United States, Italy and Spain came samples of acute and convalescent COVID-19. Nucleic acid was either cDNA or gDNA, and it came from T cells, B-cell-depleted T cells, or PBMCs.

All enrollees were roughly 18 to 90 years old and from fewer than 30 US areas. Grouping used clinical history reported by participants in a survey and questionnaire. Clones were sequenced by immunoSEQ multiplex PCR, and TCRdb holds only the in-frame ones, with some missing. The sample carries 300,000 to 400,000 clones, roughly 90% recorded once. Trimming left V 1 base short and J 4 bases short, with 10 bases between. The V gene's germline CDR1 is MNHNS and CDR2 SASEGT. The CDR3 is made up of 14 amino acids. The sequencing sample was made of PBMCs or T cells enriched from blood (not recorded which). The genes are TRBV6-1 and TRBJ1-2; D not certain. This clonotype was obtained from a woman aged 25-40 years who had been exposed to COVID-19. For the CDR3, the DNA is TGTGCCAGCAGTGAAGAAGCGGCGGTCTATGGCTACACCTTC. Its translation: CASSEEAAVYGYTF.